Below, 14 T cell receptor beta chains from the same sample are listed, as sequenced in a study of Ad26.COV2.S vaccination and SARS-CoV-2 variants. The method was immunoSEQ multiplex PCR; TCRdb's version includes in-frame clones alone and lacks a portion of them. The sample has nearly 400,000 clones; about 91% are singletons. As for treatment: 19 received Ad26.COV2.S at low or high dose, single or two shots; 5 received placebo; per-sample allocation not given. Material that was analyzed had been drawn on day 63 after the first vaccine or placebo injection. The specimen comprised peripheral blood, sampled in a trial of Ad26.COV2.S vaccine versus placebo. These receptors came from a person aged 18-60 years who received the Ad26.COV2.S COVID-19 vaccine or a placebo.

The rearrangement uses TRBV18 and TRBJ2-7, with TRBD1 identical over 8 bases. With V trimmed by 2 bases and J by 6 bases, 6 bases remained unmatched. CDR3 length: 14 amino acids. CDR1 and CDR2 (germline): KGHSH, LQKENI. The CDR3 sequence is CASSPGQGSVEQYF. The CDR3 DNA reads TGTGCCAGCTCACCAGGACAGGGCTCAGTCGAGCAGTACTTC. Full variable domain (remainder filled in from reference TRBV18 and TRBJ2-7): NAGVMQNPRHLVRRRGQEARLRCSPMKGHSHVYWYRQLPEEGLKFMVYLQKENIIDESGMPKERFSAEFPKEGPSILRIQQVVRGDSAAYFCASSPGQGSVEQYFGPGTRLTVT.

Written as DNA, the CDR3 is TGTGCCAGCAGTTCGGGACTCGGGACCTACAATGAGCAGTTCTTC. Translation: CASSSGLGTYNEQFF. The chain couples TRBV28 to TRBJ2-1; maybe TRBD2 (6 bases). This CDR3 spans 15 amino acids. The germline gives CDR1 MDHEN, CDR2 SYDVKM. The V end lost 4 bases, the J end lost 2 bases, and 12 bases lay between the germline ends.

This clone was counted once. The gene calls are TRBV24-1 and TRBJ2-1, with D uncertain. The CDR3 loop spans 15 amino acids. Per germline, CDR1 KGHDR and CDR2 SFDVKD. V was clipped by 4 bases and J by 2 bases, with 11 bases between them. The CDR3 loop reads CATSDGSPAYNEQFF. The CDR3 coding sequence is TGTGCCACCAGTGACGGTAGCCCGGCCTACAATGAGCAGTTCTTC.

V and J are TRBV13 and TRBJ2-1; D is unclear. Trimming took off 2 bases at V and 3 bases at J, with 8 bases between the two ends. The CDR3 spans 14 residues. Germline CDR1 reads PRHDT; CDR2 reads FYEKMQ (reference sequence). CDR3 in DNA: TGTGCCAGCAGCTTAACCGCGGACTACAATGAGCAGTTCTTC. Encoded protein: CASSLTADYNEQFF. The full variable domain, completed using reference TRBV13 and TRBJ2-1, is AAGVIQSPRHLIKEKRETATLKCYPIPRHDTVYWYQQGPGQDPQFLISFYEKMQSDKGSIPDRFSAQQFSDYHSELNMSSLELGDSALYFCASSLTADYNEQFFGPGTRLTVL.

This chain links TRBV7-8 with TRBJ1-2, with TRBD1 as a possible D gene (5 bases). Germline lookup yields CDR1 SGHVS and CDR2 FQNEAQ. This CDR3 spans 15 amino acids. The V and J ends lost 1 base and 0 bases respectively, with 9 bases between them. The chain's CDR3 is CASSLVQAANYGYTF. CDR3 nucleotides: TGTGCCAGCAGCTTAGTACAGGCAGCTAACTATGGCTACACCTTC.

V is TRBV28 and J is TRBJ2-1; TRBD2 is a possible D gene (5 bases). In germline, CDR1 is MDHEN, CDR2 SYDVKM. This CDR3 has 15 residues. Trimming took 5 bases from V and 5 from J, leaving 16 bases between them. The CDR3 bases are TGTGCCAGCAGTCCCCTTCGGGAAAGGGACAATGAGCAGTTCTTC. This sequence encodes CASSPLRERDNEQFF.

The rearrangement joins TRBV5-4 to TRBJ2-1; tentatively, D is TRBD2 (5 bases). The ends were cut back, 3 bases at V and 0 bases at J, with 13 bases in the middle. The germline CDR1 and CDR2 sequences are SGHNT and YYREEE (reference sequence). There are 16 residues in the CDR3. Here the CDR3 reads CASSSPDSSSYNEQFF. The CDR3 DNA reads TGTGCCAGCAGCTCGCCGGACTCGAGCTCCTACAATGAGCAGTTCTTC.

V gene TRBV2 combines with J gene TRBJ1-2, with 7 bases that match TRBD1. Germline V gene lookup returns CDR1 SNHLY and CDR2 FYNNEI. V shed 4 bases and J 2 bases; nucleotides not matched to a gene: 1. The CDR3 is made up of 13 amino acids. The CDR3, as DNA: TGTGCCAGCAGTGCGGACAGGAACTATGGCTACACCTTC. It translates to CASSADRNYGYTF. Together with reference TRBV2 and TRBJ1-2, the CDR3 gives the full variable domain: EPEVTQTPSHQVTQMGQEVILRCVPISNHLYFYWYRQILGQKVEFLVSFYNNEISEKSEIFDDQFSVERPDGSNFTLKIRSTKLEDSAMYFCASSADRNYGYTFGSGTRLTVV.

V is TRBV21-1 and J is TRBJ2-1; the D call of TRBD2 is as the table states it, not checked on the DNA. TRBV21-1 is a listed pseudogene. CDR3 length: 16 amino acids. CDR3 protein: CASSKEKLAGDNEQFF. The CDR3 DNA reads TGTGCCAGCAGCAAAGAGAAACTAGCGGGAGACAATGAGCAGTTCTTC.

The chain links TRBV23-1 to TRBJ1-6, with D maybe TRBD1 (5 bases). TRBV23-1 is identified as an open reading frame with a role that is uncertain. The V gene lost 5 bases and the J gene lost 6 bases, with 17 bases spanning the gap. The CDR3 sequence is 16 residues long. The CDR3 is CASSFSVRDANSPLHF. The DNA for the CDR3 is TGCGCCAGCAGTTTTAGCGTCCGGGACGCTAATTCACCCCTCCACTTT.

This chain links TRBV4-1 with TRBJ2-6; D possibly matches TRBD1 or TRBD2 (5 bases each). Trimming stripped 4 bases from V and 0 bases from J, with 13 bases between. The CDR3 consists of 17 residues. CDR1 and CDR2 (germline): MGHRA, YSYEKL. CDR3 loop: CASSPNRGDSGANVLTF. The CDR3, as DNA: TGCGCCAGCAGCCCCAACAGAGGGGACTCTGGGGCCAACGTCCTGACTTTC.

This clone was seen just once. The rearrangement links TRBV30 to TRBJ2-1, with TRBD2 as a possible D gene (6 bases). The V and J ends lost 5 bases and 12 bases respectively, with 20 bases between them. CDR3 size: 13 residues. The germline V gene encodes CDR1 GTSNPN and CDR2 SVGIG (reference sequence). CDR3 nucleotide sequence: TGTGCCTGGGTCGCGGCGCCAGACGGGGGGCAGTTCTTC. Translated, it gives CAWVAAPDGGQFF.

Written as DNA, the CDR3 is TGTGCCAGCAGTTTCGACTGGCGGGAGATGAATGAGCAGTTCTTC. This sequence encodes CASSFDWREMNEQFF. The chain recombines TRBV27 with TRBJ2-1; 7 bases align to TRBD2. V shed 3 bases and J 7 bases; nucleotides not matched to a gene: 9. The length of the CDR3 is 15 residues. Germline V lookup: CDR1 MNHEY, CDR2 SMNVEV (reference sequence).

The chain recombines TRBV12-3 or TRBV12-4 with TRBJ1-5, with D hard to call. The CDR3 has 13 amino acids. V shed 1 base and J shed 7 bases, with 8 bases lying between them. CDR3 residues: CASSLGDRQPQHF. CDR3 nucleotide sequence: TGTGCCAGCAGTTTAGGGGATCGCCAGCCCCAGCATTTT.